Shown below are 27 T cell receptor beta chains from a single sample sequenced in a study of beta chain features in type 1 diabetes listed by TCRdb under 2018. Library construction relied on the immunoSEQ multiplex PCR assay. The entire amount of isolated RNA was reverse transcribed using the High Capacity cDNA Reverse Transcription Kit, so the sequenced TCRB transcripts were expressed ones. In its TCRdb copy, this immuneACCESS table keeps in-frame sequences only and misses some clones. Where compared with another copy, unresolved V genes explain less than half of these, and the others have no known cause. In all, the sample holds some 140,000 clones, and 7% to 10% of those were seen once. Of the sample, 0.6% to 0.85% falls within the top ten clones. The sample comprised central memory CD4+ T cells from blood. The receptors here all came from a man younger than 35 in good health.

This clone occurred a few times. The chain has TRBV18 and TRBJ1-3, with 7 positions matching TRBD1. With V trimmed by 3 bases and J by 4 bases, 6 bases remained unmatched. The CDR3 sequence is 15 residues long. Germline CDR1 KGHSH, CDR2 LQKENI. DNA of the CDR3: TGTGCCAGCTCACCCCGACGGACAGGCGGAAACACCATATATTTT. Its protein product is CASSPRRTGGNTIYF.

The chain links TRBV7-8 to TRBJ2-3, with TRBD2 as a possible D gene (5 bases). Trimming removed 1 base from V and 2 bases from J, with 7 bases in between. CDR3 length: 14 amino acids. Germline V gene sequence: CDR1 SGHVS, CDR2 FQNEAQ. The CDR3 nucleotides read TGTGCCAGCAGCTTAGGAGCGGTCACAGATACGCAGTATTTT. It encodes CASSLGAVTDTQYF.

Only a few counts were recorded for this clone. The V gene is TRBV5-1, the J gene TRBJ2-2; TRBD1 is a possible D gene (5 bases). The CDR3 runs 14 residues. Trimming cost V 4 bases and J 3 bases, with 10 bases left between them. The germline V gene has CDR1 SGHRS and CDR2 YFSETQ. The CDR3 protein is CASSKQGYTGELFF. DNA of the CDR3: TGCGCCAGCAGCAAGCAGGGATACACCGGGGAGCTGTTTTTT.

The chain uses TRBV4-2 and TRBJ1-2, with 7 bases identical to TRBD1. V lost 0 bases, J lost 7 bases, and 5 bases stayed unmatched. CDR3 length: 14 residues. Germline V gives CDR1 LGHNA, CDR2 YNFKEQ. Here the CDR3 DNA reads TGTGCCAGCAGCCAAGATAAGGGGGCTGGTGGCTACACCTTC. Amino acid sequence: CASSQDKGAGGYTF.

This clone was observed a handful of times. This chain uses TRBV6-5 with TRBJ2-2; no reliable D call. The V end lost 2 bases, the J end lost 4 bases, and 8 bases lay between the germline ends. Germline CDR1 MNHEY, CDR2 SVGAGI. The CDR3 totals 14 residues. The CDR3 spells CASSYGLATGELFF. The CDR3 DNA is TGTGCCAGCAGTTACGGGTTAGCCACCGGGGAGCTGTTTTTT.

This clone was seen only a few times. This chain connects TRBV7-9 to TRBJ2-7; 12 bases are a match to TRBD2. With 4 bases clipped from V and 3 bases from J, the junction kept 7 bases outside the gene matches. The CDR3 covers 16 residues. Germline V gene data show CDR1 as SEHNR and CDR2 as FQNEAQ (reference sequence). DNA of the CDR3: TGTGCCAGCAGCTGGGGACTAGCGGGCGCCTACTACGAGCAGTACTTC. Amino acids: CASSWGLAGAYYEQYF. The full variable domain, completed using reference TRBV7-9 and TRBJ2-7, is DTGVSQNPRHKITKRGQNVTFRCDPISEHNRLYWYRQTLGQGPEFLTYFQNEAQLEKSRLLSDRFSAERPKGSFSTLEIQRTEQGDSAMYLCASSWGLAGAYYEQYFGPGTRLTVT.

The genes are TRBV9 and TRBJ2-3; D is possibly TRBD2 (5 bases). Germline V CDR1 and CDR2: SGDLS, YYNGEE. V lost 3 bases to trimming and J lost 1 base, with 15 bases between them. The CDR3 consists of 16 residues. The CDR3 loop reads CASSEPRVGRTDTQYF. The CDR3 DNA follows: TGTGCCAGCAGCGAACCGAGGGTAGGGCGCACAGATACGCAGTATTTT. Full variable domain (outside the CDR3, taken from reference TRBV9 and TRBJ2-3): DSGVTQTPKHLITATGQRVTLRCSPRSGDLSVYWYQQSLDQGLQFLIQYYNGEERAKGNILERFSAQQFPDLHSELNLSSLELGDSALYFCASSEPRVGRTDTQYFGPGTRLTVL.

This clone appeared a few times. This chain connects TRBV5-5 to TRBJ2-5; perhaps TRBD2 as D (5 bases). The V gene lost 0 bases and the J gene lost 7 bases, with 13 bases spanning the gap. The germline CDR1 and CDR2 sequences are SGHKS and YYEKEE (reference sequence). The CDR3 runs to 14 residues. The CDR3 here is CASSLDQAGSTQYF. In nucleotides, the CDR3 is TGTGCCAGCAGCTTGGACCAGGCGGGTTCGACCCAGTACTTC.

This clone turned up a few times. The V call is TRBV7-6, the J call TRBJ2-5, with TRBD2 matching over 7 bases. The junction had 6 bases not matched to a gene; V was cut back by 3 bases and J by 2 bases. Germline V gene sequence: CDR1 SGHVS, CDR2 FNYEAQ. This CDR3 is built from 15 residues. The CDR3 protein is CASSLGGSRQETQYF. DNA for the CDR3: TGTGCCAGCAGCTTGGGGGGGTCAAGACAAGAGACCCAGTACTTC.

The V call is TRBV18, the J call TRBJ2-7, with TRBD1 identical over 10 bases. Germline V gives CDR1 KGHSH, CDR2 LQKENI. The CDR3 runs 14 residues. With V trimmed by 8 bases and J by 2 bases, 6 bases remained unmatched. This CDR3 is CASKRDRGAYEQYF. CDR3 sequence (DNA): TGTGCCAGCAAACGGGACAGGGGAGCCTACGAGCAGTACTTC.

The genes are TRBV7-9 and TRBJ2-1; 8 positions agree with TRBD1. With 5 bases clipped from V and 7 bases from J, the junction kept 7 bases outside the gene matches. Germline V gene sequence: CDR1 SEHNR, CDR2 FQNEAQ (reference sequence). The CDR3 runs to 14 residues. DNA for the CDR3: TGTGCCAGCAGCCCAGGGGGCGCGTATAATGAGCAGTTCTTC. Its translation: CASSPGGAYNEQFF.

The rearrangement links TRBV27 to TRBJ2-1, with 7 bases fitting TRBD1. Germline V gene sequence: CDR1 MNHEY, CDR2 SMNVEV (reference sequence). The J segment lost 5 bases and the V segment lost 7 bases, leaving 5 bases of the junction unmatched. This CDR3 comprises 13 residues. CDR3 loop: CASTQDRDNEQFF. CDR3 nucleotides: TGTGCCAGCACCCAAGACAGGGACAATGAGCAGTTCTTC.

The J gene is TRBJ1-5, the V gene TRBV14; a possible D gene is TRBD1 (5 bases). CDR3 length equals 14 residues. Trimming took off 5 bases at V and 3 bases at J, with 11 bases between the two ends. CDR1 SGHDN and CDR2 FVKESK come from the germline V gene. The CDR3 bases are TGTGCCAGCAGCTCGACAGAGTCCAATCAGCCCCAGCATTTT. Its translation is CASSSTESNQPQHF.

The chain links TRBV18 to TRBJ1-4, with 8 bases fitting TRBD1. Germline CDR1 reads KGHSH; CDR2 reads LQKENI. This CDR3 contains 16 residues. Unmatched junction bases numbered 9, after V lost 2 bases and J lost 7 bases. In nucleotides, the CDR3 is TGTGCCAGCTCACCATGGATAGTGACAGGGGTTGAAAAACTGTTTTTT. The encoded protein is CASSPWIVTGVEKLFF.

The chain links TRBV7-9 to TRBJ2-5, with TRBD2 matching over 11 bases. Germline loops: CDR1 SEHNR, CDR2 FQNEAQ (reference sequence). The CDR3 is 16 residues long. V trimming: 5 bases; J trimming: 10 bases; junction bases outside the gene matches: 15. The CDR3 DNA follows: TGTGCCAGCAGCCCTCGGGCTAGCGGGGGGACTGAAAACCAGTACTTC. Amino acids: CASSPRASGGTENQYF.

This clone was recorded a few times. The V and J genes are TRBV7-2 and TRBJ2-1; 7 bases are shared with TRBD1. The CDR3 is 16 amino acids. Germline assignment: CDR1 SGHTA and CDR2 FQGNSA. V trimming: 5 bases; J trimming: 5 bases; junction bases outside the gene matches: 12. CDR3 DNA sequence: TGTGCCAGCAGCCCGACCGGGACAGTAAAAAACAATGAGCAGTTCTTC. Its translation is CASSPTGTVKNNEQFF.

This clone was seen more than once but under ten times. V is TRBV6-5 and J is TRBJ1-4; 10 positions agree with TRBD1. V lost 6 bases and J lost 8; bases outside the gene matches: 6. The CDR3 is made up of 14 amino acids. CDR1 is MNHEY, CDR2 SVGAGI, per germline. DNA of the CDR3: TGTGCCAGCAGCCGACAGGGGGCGAGGGAAAAACTGTTTTTT. Translation: CASSRQGAREKLFF.

The chain uses TRBV29-1 and TRBJ2-5; 8 bases are a match to TRBD1. Germline assignment: CDR1 SQVTM and CDR2 ANQGSEA. The CDR3 totals 15 residues. V lost 5 bases to trimming and J lost 5 bases; unmatched junction nucleotides: 13. The CDR3 spells CSVPPNGQGEETQYF. CDR3 in DNA: TGCAGCGTTCCACCAAACGGACAGGGAGAGGAGACCCAGTACTTC.

A few counts support this clone. The rearrangement links TRBV19 to TRBJ2-3, with 8 bases matching TRBD2. The CDR3 consists of 14 residues. Germline assignment: CDR1 LNHDA and CDR2 SQIVND (reference sequence). The J segment lost 2 bases and the V segment lost 5 bases, leaving 3 bases of the junction unmatched. CDR3 nucleotide sequence: TGTGCCAGTAGTTGGCGGGGGGACACAGATACGCAGTATTTT. Translation gives CASSWRGDTDTQYF.

The V gene is TRBV18, the J gene TRBJ2-5; a possible D gene is TRBD1 (6 bases). Germline-derived CDR1 and CDR2 are KGHSH and LQKENI. CDR3 length: 15 residues. Trimming took 1 base from V and 4 from J, leaving 13 bases between them. CDR3 residues: CASSPHDRRGETQYF. The CDR3 nucleotides are TGTGCCAGCTCACCACATGACAGGAGAGGAGAGACCCAGTACTTC.

In its sample, this clone was seen a few times. This chain links TRBV11-2 with TRBJ2-2; D unclear. Germline V gene lookup returns CDR1 SGHAT and CDR2 FQNNGV. V was cut by 0 bases and J by 7 bases, with 12 bases left in between. CDR3 size: 15 residues. The CDR3 protein is CASSLDGSPNGELFF. Written as DNA, the CDR3 is TGTGCCAGCAGCTTAGATGGTAGTCCCAACGGGGAGCTGTTTTTT. Using reference TRBV11-2 and TRBJ2-2 for the parts outside the CDR3, the full variable domain is EAGVAQSPRYKIIEKRQSVAFWCNPISGHATLYWYQQILGQGPKLLIQFQNNGVVDDSQLPKDRFSAERLKGVDSTLKIQPAKLEDSAVYLCASSLDGSPNGELFFGEGSRLTVL.

This chain joins TRBV4-1 and TRBJ2-3; 15 bases are shared with TRBD2. Trimming at V came to 4 bases and at J to 3 bases, leaving 5 bases not matched to a gene. CDR1 is MGHRA and CDR2 is YSYEKL in the germline V gene. The CDR3 is 17 residues long. CDR3 region: CASSLGLAGGITDTQYF. DNA for the CDR3: TGCGCCAGCAGCCTCGGACTAGCGGGGGGGATTACAGATACGCAGTATTTT.

The V and J genes are TRBV4-2 and TRBJ2-7, with D perhaps matching TRBD1 (6 bases). This CDR3 has 15 residues. Trimming cost V 4 bases and J 1 base, with 14 bases left between them. From germline, CDR1 is LGHNA and CDR2 YNFKEQ. The CDR3 reads CASSLAQGQSYEQYF. In DNA form, the CDR3 reads TGTGCCAGCAGCCTCGCACAGGGTCAGTCCTACGAGCAGTACTTC.

V usage is TRBV9 and J usage is TRBJ2-5; 10 bases map to TRBD2. The J call is uncertain, as TRBJ2-7 better fits the DNA end. CDR3 length equals 15 residues. Per germline, CDR1 SGDLS and CDR2 YYNGEE. The CDR3: CASSAPLAGGYEQYF. The CDR3 DNA sequence: TGTGCCAGCAGCGCACCGTTAGCGGGGGGTTACGAGCAGTACTTC.

There are a few counts of this clone. The chain links TRBV18 to TRBJ2-7; TRBD2 matches 9 bases. Germline V CDR1 and CDR2: KGHSH, LQKENI. V lost 2 bases and J lost 7; bases outside the gene matches: 9. The CDR3 runs 15 residues. In DNA form, the CDR3 reads TGTGCCAGCTCACCATTTAGCGGGGGAAATGGGGAGCAGTACTTC. It encodes CASSPFSGGNGEQYF.

This rearrangement joins TRBV5-1 to TRBJ2-1; possible D gene TRBD2, 5 bases. Deletions cut 4 bases from V and 5 bases from J, with 13 bases between. The germline CDR1 and CDR2 sequences are SGHRS and YFSETQ. CDR3 length: 14 residues. In DNA, the CDR3 is TGCGCCAGCAGCCCGAGGGCGGAAAACAATGAGCAGTTCTTC. Translating it yields CASSPRAENNEQFF.

This clone has more than one count but fewer than ten. This chain connects TRBV19 to TRBJ2-5, with 13 bases identical to TRBD2. With V trimmed by 1 base and J by 1 base, 6 bases remained unmatched. There are 18 residues in the CDR3. Germline values: CDR1 LNHDA, CDR2 SQIVND (reference sequence). The CDR3 DNA sequence: TGTGCCAGTAGTATAGCGACTAGCGGGGGGCCAATCCAAGAGACCCAGTACTTC. The encoded protein is CASSIATSGGPIQETQYF.